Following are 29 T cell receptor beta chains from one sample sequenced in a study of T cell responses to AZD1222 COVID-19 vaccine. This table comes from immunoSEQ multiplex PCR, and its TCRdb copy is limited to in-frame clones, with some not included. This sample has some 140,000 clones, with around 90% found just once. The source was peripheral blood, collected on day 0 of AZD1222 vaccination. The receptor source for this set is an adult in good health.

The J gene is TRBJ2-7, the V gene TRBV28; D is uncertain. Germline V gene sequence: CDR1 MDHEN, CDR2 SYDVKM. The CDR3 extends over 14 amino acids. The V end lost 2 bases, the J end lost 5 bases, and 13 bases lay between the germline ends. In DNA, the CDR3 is TGTGCCAGCAGTTTAGGGTCGGCTTTCGACGAGCAGTACTTC. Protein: CASSLGSAFDEQYF.

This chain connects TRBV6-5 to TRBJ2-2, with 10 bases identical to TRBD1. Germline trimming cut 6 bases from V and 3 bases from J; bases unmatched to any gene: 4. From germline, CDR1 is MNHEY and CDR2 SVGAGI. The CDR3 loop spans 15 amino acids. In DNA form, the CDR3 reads TGTGCCAGCAGGCGAGGACAGGGGGACACCGGGGAGCTGTTTTTT. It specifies CASRRGQGDTGELFF.

For the CDR3, the DNA is TGCGCCAGCAGCTTGTGGCCCCAGCATTTT. Protein product: CASSLWPQHF. This chain connects TRBV5-1 to TRBJ1-5, with no clear D. Trimming cost V 1 base and J 9 bases, with 2 bases left between them. Germline values: CDR1 SGHRS, CDR2 YFSETQ. This CDR3 region has 10 residues.

The CDR3 DNA follows: TGCGCCAGCAGCTTTCCGACCAGCACAGATACGCAGTATTTT. Translation gives CASSFPTSTDTQYF. V usage is TRBV5-1 and J usage is TRBJ2-3, with D uncertain. The CDR3 spans 14 residues. The V and J ends lost 2 bases and 0 bases respectively, with 7 bases between them. Germline V CDR1 and CDR2: SGHRS, YFSETQ. The whole variable domain, remainder taken from reference TRBV5-1 and TRBJ2-3, is KAGVTQTPRYLIKTRGQQVTLSCSPISGHRSVSWYQQTPGQGLQFLFEYFSETQRNKGNFPGRFSGRQFSNSRSEMNVSTLELGDSALYLCASSFPTSTDTQYFGPGTRLTVL.

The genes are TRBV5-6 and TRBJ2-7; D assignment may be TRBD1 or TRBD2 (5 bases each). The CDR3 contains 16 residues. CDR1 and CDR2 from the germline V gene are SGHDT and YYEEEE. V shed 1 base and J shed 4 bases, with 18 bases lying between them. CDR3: CASSLRDPNRPYEQYF. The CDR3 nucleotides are TGTGCCAGCAGCTTGCGGGACCCCAATCGACCATACGAGCAGTACTTC.

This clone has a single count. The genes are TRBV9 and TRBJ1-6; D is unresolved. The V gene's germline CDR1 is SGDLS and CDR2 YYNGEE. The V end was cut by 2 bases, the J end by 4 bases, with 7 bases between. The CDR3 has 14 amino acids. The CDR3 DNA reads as TGTGCCAGCAGCGTGTACAGTTATAATTCACCCCTCCACTTT. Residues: CASSVYSYNSPLHF.

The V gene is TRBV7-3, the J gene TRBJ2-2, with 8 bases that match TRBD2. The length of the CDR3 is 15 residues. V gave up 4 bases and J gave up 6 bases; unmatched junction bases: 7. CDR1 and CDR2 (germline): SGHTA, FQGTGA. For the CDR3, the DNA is TGTGCCAGCAGCTCGAGCGGGAGTCACGCCGGGGAGCTGTTTTTT. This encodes CASSSSGSHAGELFF.

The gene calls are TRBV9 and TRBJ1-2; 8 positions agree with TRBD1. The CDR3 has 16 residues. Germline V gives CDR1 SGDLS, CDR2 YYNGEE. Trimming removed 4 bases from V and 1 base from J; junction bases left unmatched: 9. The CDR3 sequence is CASSPRTGRFNYGYTF. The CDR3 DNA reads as TGTGCCAGCAGCCCACGGACAGGGCGTTTTAACTATGGCTACACCTTC.

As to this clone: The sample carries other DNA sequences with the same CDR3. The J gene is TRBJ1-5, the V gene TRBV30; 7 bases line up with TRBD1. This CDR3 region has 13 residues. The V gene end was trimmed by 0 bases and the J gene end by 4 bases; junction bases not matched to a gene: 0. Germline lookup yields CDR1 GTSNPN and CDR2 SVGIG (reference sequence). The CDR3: CAWSVQGNQPQHF. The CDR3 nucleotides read TGTGCCTGGAGTGTACAGGGGAATCAGCCCCAGCATTTT. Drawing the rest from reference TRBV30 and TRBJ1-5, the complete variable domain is SQTIHQWPATLVQPVGSPLSLECTVEGTSNPNLYWYRQAAGRGLQLLFYSVGIGQISSEVPQNLSASRPQDRQFILSSKKLLLSDSGFYLCAWSVQGNQPQHFGDGTRLSIL.

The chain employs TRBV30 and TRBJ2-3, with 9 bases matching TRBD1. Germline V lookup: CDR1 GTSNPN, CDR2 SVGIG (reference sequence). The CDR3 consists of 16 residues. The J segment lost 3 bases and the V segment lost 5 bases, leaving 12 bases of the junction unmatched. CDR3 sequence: CAWGIAGTGQTDTQYF. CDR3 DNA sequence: TGTGCCTGGGGAATTGCCGGGACAGGGCAAACAGATACGCAGTATTTT.

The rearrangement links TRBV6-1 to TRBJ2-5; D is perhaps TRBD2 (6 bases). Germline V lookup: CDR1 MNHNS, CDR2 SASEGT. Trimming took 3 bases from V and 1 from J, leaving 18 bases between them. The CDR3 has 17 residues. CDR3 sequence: CASSERKVSGIQETQYF. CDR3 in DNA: TGTGCCAGCAGTGAGAGGAAGGTTAGCGGAATCCAAGAGACCCAGTACTTC.

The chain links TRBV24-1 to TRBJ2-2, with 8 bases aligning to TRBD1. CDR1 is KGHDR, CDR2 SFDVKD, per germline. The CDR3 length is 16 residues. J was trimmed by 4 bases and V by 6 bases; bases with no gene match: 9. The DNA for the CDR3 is TGTGCCACCAGTTACCCGACAGGGGTCGGCACCGGGGAGCTGTTTTTT. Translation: CATSYPTGVGTGELFF.

In DNA form, the CDR3 reads TGTGCCAGCAGGGGAACGGGTGAAGATACGCAGTATTTT. Residues: CASRGTGEDTQYF. The V call is TRBV3-1 (or the pseudogene TRBV3-2), the J call TRBJ2-3; D gene unclear. CDR1 is LGHDT, CDR2 YNNKEL, per germline (reference sequence). The CDR3 runs to 13 residues. Trimming left V 6 bases short and J 5 bases short, with 12 bases between.

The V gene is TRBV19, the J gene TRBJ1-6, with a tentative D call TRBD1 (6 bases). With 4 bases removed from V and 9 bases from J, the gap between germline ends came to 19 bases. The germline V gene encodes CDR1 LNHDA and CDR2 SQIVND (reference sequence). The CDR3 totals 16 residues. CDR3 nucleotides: TGTGCCAGTAGTACCGCGTTGGGGGGCGTTGGTTCACCCCTCCACTTT. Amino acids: CASSTALGGVGSPLHF.

The CDR3 sequence: CAISESQGARTDTQYF. Written as DNA, the CDR3 is TGTGCCATCAGTGAGTCGCAGGGGGCAAGGACAGATACGCAGTATTTT. This sequence joins TRBV10-3 and TRBJ2-3, with 8 bases aligning to TRBD1. After removal of 0 bases from V and 3 bases from J, the junction contained 5 bases not matched to a gene. This CDR3 comprises 16 residues. From germline, CDR1 is ENHRY and CDR2 SYGVKD.

The CDR3 bases are TGTGCCAGCAGTGGGGCAGCTCTGGAATACGAGCAGTACTTC. Residues: CASSGAALEYEQYF. The V and J genes are TRBV5-6 and TRBJ2-7; D perhaps matches TRBD1 (5 bases). CDR1 is SGHDT and CDR2 is YYEEEE in the germline V gene. The CDR3 contains 14 residues. V lost 5 bases and J 4 bases, leaving 16 bases between the germline ends.

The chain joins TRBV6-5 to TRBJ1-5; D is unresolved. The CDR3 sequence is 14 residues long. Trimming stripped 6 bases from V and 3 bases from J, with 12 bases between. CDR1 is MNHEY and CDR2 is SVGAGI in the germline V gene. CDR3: CASSRGRVNQPQHF. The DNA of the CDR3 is TGTGCCAGCAGCCGAGGGAGGGTCAATCAGCCCCAGCATTTT.

The CDR3 sequence is CASSPGTGRSYVRNTEAFF. The CDR3 nucleotides read TGTGCCAGCAGCCCCGGGACAGGGAGATCATATGTACGGAACACTGAAGCTTTCTTT. V and J are TRBV4-2 and TRBJ1-1; 9 bases agree with TRBD1. V shed 4 bases, J shed 1 base, and the junction held 16 bases outside the gene matches. Per germline, CDR1 LGHNA and CDR2 YNFKEQ. The CDR3 has 19 residues.

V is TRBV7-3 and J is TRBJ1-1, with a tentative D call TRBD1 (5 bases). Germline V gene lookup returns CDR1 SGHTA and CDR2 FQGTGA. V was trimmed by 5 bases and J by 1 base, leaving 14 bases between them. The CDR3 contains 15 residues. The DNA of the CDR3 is TGTGCCAGCAGCCTCATGGGGGGATGGAACACTGAAGCTTTCTTT. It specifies CASSLMGGWNTEAFF.

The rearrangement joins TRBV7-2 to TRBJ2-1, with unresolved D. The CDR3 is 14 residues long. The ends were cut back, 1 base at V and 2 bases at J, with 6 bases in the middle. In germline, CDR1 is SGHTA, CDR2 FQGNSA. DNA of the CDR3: TGTGCCAGCAGCTTAGATCCTCCCTACAATGAGCAGTTCTTC. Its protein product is CASSLDPPYNEQFF.

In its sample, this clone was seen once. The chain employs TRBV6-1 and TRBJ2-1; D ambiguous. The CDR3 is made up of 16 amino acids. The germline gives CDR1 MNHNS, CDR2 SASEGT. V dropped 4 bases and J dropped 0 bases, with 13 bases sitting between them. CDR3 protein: CASSVRRQGSYNEQFF. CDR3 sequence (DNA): TGTGCCAGCAGTGTTCGTCGGCAAGGCTCCTACAATGAGCAGTTCTTC.

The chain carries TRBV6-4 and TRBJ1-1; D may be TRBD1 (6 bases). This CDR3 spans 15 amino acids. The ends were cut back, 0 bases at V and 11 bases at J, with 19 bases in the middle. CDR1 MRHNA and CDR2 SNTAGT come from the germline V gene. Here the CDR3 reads CASSDSVDSRTGAFF. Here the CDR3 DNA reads TGTGCCAGCAGTGACTCGGTGGACTCTCGCACAGGGGCTTTCTTT.

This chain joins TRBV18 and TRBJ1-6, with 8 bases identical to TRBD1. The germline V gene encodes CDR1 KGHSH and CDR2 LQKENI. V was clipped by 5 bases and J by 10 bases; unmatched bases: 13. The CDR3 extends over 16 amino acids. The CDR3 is CASSSLQGVDGSPLHF. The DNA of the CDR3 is TGTGCCAGCTCATCCTTACAGGGGGTAGATGGATCACCCCTCCACTTT.

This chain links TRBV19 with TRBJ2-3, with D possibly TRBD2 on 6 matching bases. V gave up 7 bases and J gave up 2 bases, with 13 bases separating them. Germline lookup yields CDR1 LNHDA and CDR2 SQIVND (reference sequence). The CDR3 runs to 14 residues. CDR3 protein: CASNPRGNTDTQYF. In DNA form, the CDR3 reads TGTGCCAGTAACCCGCGGGGTAACACAGATACGCAGTATTTT.

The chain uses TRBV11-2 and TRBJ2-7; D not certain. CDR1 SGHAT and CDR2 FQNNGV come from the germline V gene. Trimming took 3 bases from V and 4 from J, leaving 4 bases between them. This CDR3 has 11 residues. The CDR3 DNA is TGTGCCAGCAGCTTGGAATACGAGCAGTACTTC. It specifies CASSLEYEQYF.

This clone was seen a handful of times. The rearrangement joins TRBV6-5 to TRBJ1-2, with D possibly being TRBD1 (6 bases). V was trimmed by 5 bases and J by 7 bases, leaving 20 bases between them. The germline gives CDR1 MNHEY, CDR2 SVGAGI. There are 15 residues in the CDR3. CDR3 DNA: TGTGCCAGCAGTCAACGAGGGGGGCGAGCAGTTGGCTACACCTTC. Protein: CASSQRGGRAVGYTF.

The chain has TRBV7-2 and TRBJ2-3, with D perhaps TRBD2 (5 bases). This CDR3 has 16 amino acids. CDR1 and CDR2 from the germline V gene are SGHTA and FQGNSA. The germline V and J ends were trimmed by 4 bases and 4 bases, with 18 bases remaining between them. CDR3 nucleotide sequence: TGTGCCAGCAGCTCAGACGTCAGTGACTACGCAGATACGCAGTATTTT. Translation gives CASSSDVSDYADTQYF.

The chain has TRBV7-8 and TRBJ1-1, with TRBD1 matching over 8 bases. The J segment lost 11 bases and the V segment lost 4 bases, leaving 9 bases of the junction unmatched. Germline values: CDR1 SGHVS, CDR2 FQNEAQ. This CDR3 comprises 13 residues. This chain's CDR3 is CASSSADRGRAFF. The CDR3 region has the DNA TGTGCCAGCAGCTCCGCCGACAGGGGTCGGGCTTTCTTT.

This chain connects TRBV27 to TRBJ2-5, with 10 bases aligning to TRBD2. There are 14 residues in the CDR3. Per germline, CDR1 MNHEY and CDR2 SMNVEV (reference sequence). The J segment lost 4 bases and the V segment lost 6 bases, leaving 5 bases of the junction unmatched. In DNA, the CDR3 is TGTGCCAGCAGGCTAGCGGGAGACGGAGAGACCCAGTACTTC. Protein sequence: CASRLAGDGETQYF.